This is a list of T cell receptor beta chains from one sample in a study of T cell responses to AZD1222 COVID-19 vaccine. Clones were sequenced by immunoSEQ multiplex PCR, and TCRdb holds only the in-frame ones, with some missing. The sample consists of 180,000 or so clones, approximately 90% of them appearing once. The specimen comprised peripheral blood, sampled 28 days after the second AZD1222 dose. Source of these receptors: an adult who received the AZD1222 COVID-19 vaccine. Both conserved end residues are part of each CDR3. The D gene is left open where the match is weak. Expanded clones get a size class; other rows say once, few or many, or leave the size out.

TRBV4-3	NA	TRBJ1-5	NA	CASSQEGGRDQPQHF	TGCGCCAGCAGCCAAGAGGGCGGCAGGGATCAGCCCCAGCATTTT
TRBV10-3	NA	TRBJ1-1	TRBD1	CAISTRGQGAEAFF	TGTGCCATCAGTACGAGGGGGCAGGGGGCGGAAGCTTTCTTT
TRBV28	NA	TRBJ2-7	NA	CASRGTDSLSYEQYF	TGTGCCAGCAGGGGGACGGACAGTCTCTCCTACGAGCAGTACTTC
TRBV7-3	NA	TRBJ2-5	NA	CASSPDPGGRETQYF	TGTGCCAGCAGCCCTGACCCTGGAGGGCGGGAGACCCAGTACTTC
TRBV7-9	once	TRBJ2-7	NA	CAGGGRRGSYEQYF	TGTGCCGGAGGGGGACGCCGGGGATCCTACGAGCAGTACTTC
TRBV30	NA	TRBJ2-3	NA	CAWSIGVGTDTQYF	TGTGCCTGGAGCATAGGGGTTGGCACAGATACGCAGTATTTT
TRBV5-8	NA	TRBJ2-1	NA	CASSLVGSSYNEQFF	TGTGCCAGCAGCTTGGTGGGTAGCTCCTACAATGAGCAGTTCTTC
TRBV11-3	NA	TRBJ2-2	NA	CASSFSSLPTGELFF	TGTGCCAGCAGCTTCTCTAGCCTCCCCACCGGGGAGCTGTTTTTT
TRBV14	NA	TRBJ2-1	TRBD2	CASSLLAGGTHNEQFF	TGTGCCAGCAGCCTCCTAGCGGGAGGGACCCACAATGAGCAGTTCTTC
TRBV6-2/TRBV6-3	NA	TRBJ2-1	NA	CASSYPRNEQFF	TGTGCCAGCAGTTACCCCCGCAATGAGCAGTTCTTC